Included here is one TCR beta chain sequence, with context. Its antigen is currently not known. No base quality information exists; no much larger clone differs at one position. Donors were healthy HIV-negative adults with no recently reported acute infections or vaccinations. Every donor was a Caucasian adult residing in Nashville, Tennessee, USA. For unsorted samples, some 90 million PBMCs were counted and genomic DNA was extracted with the QIAamp DNA Blood Mini kit. Blood was collected by leukapheresis, and PBMCs were isolated by Ficoll-Histopaque density gradient centrifugation and then cryopreserved in liquid nitrogen vapor phase. These data are taken from a study of shared clonotypes between healthy human individuals (dated by TCRdb to about 2020). With regard to the full study: Two women and a few men aged 18 to 49 years were included in the cohort. To estimate repertoire size and how much clonotypes are shared between individuals, the study performed deep sequencing of blood TCR repertoires from a handful of healthy adults. Each donor's leukapheresis produced roughly between roughly 0.9 and 8.9 billion PBMCs. Libraries were prepared and TCR repertoires were sequenced by different laboratories using diverse techniques, in order to increase sequencing depth and limit assay-specific biases.

Study-wide conclusions, independent of this receptor: The small number of donors limited the genetic and exposure-history diversity represented. Sampling was limited to blood, and TCR repertoires in tissue likely differ from TCR repertoires in blood. Pairwise subsampling led to the expectation that sequencing depth would affect the degree of clonotype sharing among donors.

The cysteine opens and the phenylalanine closes a CDR3 of 13 amino acids. Just CDR3 DNA is preserved here, 39 bases in frame from base 1. The CDR1 and CDR2 encoded by the germline V gene (reference sequence) are SGHNT and YYREEE. V and J lose 2 bases and 7 bases, and a span of 13 bases separates them. Using the deep immunoSEQ assay, multiplex PCR amplified TCR CDR3 regions from genomic DNA. Extracted genomic DNA from each cell subset was spread evenly across all wells of several immunoSEQ 96-well plates, with each plate serving as a replicate. For unsorted PBMC, each replicate PCR was loaded with 300 ng genomic DNA, equivalent to approximately 33,000 T cell genomes. Unsorted PBMC genomic DNA was sequenced across ten immunoSEQ deep assay plates. Purified libraries were measured with a Qubit 3.0 fluorometer, size-checked on a Bioanalyzer 2100, and measured again with the KAPA Library Quantification kit. Every immunoSEQ 96-well plate was sequenced on a separate single-read 150-cycle Illumina NextSeq 550 flow cell. Regarding the original processing steps: Because the immunoSEQ output included only junctional sequences and no quality scores, the filtering could not be the same as the filtering used for full-length reads. Sequences were annotated with PyIR, a Python wrapper for IgBLAST v1.9, using IMGT germline references to assign V/J genes and CDR3. Any read was removed if the V/J assignment was weak (E-value above 1e-6), the CDR3 was missing, or the read contained stop codons, out-of-frame junctions, or ambiguous translated residues. A V3J clonotype was defined by an identical inferred V gene, J gene, and CDR3 amino acid sequence. The percentage overlap between two repertoires was calculated by dividing the number of shared unique clonotypes by the size of the smaller repertoire. Three approaches were used to assess repertoire richness: RTK rarefaction, the Chao1 estimator, and Recon v2.1 estimates of unobserved clonotypes. Not all clones reach the TCRdb copy of this immuneACCESS table, which keeps in-frame sequences only. Checked studies attribute under half of the gap to unresolved V genes and leave the rest unexplained. V, J and clone size derive from that table, while D and trimming were established from the DNA sequence. The sample records about 560,000 clones, around 80% of which are singletons. The ten most abundant clones make up 12% of the sample.

The chain links TRBV5-4 with TRBJ2-7, with TRBD1 as a weak D call on 6 bases. Sequencing was performed on PBMCs. The source of this sequence is a woman between 35 and 50 years old in good health. Some clones in this sample may be carry-over from other donors' samples. The CDR3 region reads CASSFQGLGEQYF. The bases read TGTGCCAGCAGCTTTCAGGGGCTCGGTGAGCAGTACTTC.